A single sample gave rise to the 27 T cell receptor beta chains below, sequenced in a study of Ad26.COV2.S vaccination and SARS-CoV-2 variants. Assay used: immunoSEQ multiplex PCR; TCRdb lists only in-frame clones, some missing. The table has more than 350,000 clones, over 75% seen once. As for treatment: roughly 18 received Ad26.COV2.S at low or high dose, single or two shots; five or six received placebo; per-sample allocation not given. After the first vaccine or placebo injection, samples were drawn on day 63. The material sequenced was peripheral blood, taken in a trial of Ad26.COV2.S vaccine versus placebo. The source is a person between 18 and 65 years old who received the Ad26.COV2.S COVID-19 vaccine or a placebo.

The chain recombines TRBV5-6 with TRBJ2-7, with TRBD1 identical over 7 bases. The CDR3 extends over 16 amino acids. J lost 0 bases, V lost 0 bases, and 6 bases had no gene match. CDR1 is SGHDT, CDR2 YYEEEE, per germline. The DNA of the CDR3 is TGTGCCAGCAGCTTGGCCCGGGCAGGGGGCTCCTACGAGCAGTACTTC. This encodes CASSLARAGGSYEQYF.

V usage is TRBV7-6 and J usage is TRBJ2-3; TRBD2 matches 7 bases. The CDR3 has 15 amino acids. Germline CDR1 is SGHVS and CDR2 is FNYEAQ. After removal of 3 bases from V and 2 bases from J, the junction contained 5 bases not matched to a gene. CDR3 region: CASSLIAGPTDTQYF. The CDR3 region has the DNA TGTGCCAGCAGCTTGATAGCGGGTCCCACAGATACGCAGTATTTT.

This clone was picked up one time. CDR3 coding DNA: TGCGCCAGCAGCTCCGGGGTCGATACGCAGTATTTT. It translates to CASSSGVDTQYF. The gene calls are TRBV5-1 and TRBJ2-3; TRBD2 is a possible D gene (5 bases). V shed 3 bases and J shed 6 bases, with 8 bases lying between them. Germline V gives CDR1 SGHRS, CDR2 YFSETQ. The CDR3 consists of 12 residues.

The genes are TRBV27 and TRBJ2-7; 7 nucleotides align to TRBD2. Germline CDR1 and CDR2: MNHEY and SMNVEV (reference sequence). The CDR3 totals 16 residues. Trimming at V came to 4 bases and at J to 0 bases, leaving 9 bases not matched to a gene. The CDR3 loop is CASSYLTGGLSYEQYF. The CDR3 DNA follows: TGTGCCAGCAGTTACTTAACGGGAGGCCTCTCCTACGAGCAGTACTTC.

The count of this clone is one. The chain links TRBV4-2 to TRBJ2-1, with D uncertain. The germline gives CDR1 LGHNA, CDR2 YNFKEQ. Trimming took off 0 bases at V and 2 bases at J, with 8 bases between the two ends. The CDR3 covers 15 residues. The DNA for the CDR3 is TGTGCCAGCAGCCAAGATTTACTTACCTACAATGAGCAGTTCTTC. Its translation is CASSQDLLTYNEQFF.

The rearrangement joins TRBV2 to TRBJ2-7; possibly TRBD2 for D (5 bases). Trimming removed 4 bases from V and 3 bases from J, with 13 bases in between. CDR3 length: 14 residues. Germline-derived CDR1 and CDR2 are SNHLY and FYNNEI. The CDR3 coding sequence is TGTGCCAGCAGTGTTCGGGGAGACCTCTACGAGCAGTACTTC. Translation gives CASSVRGDLYEQYF.

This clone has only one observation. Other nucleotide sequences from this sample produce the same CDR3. The CDR3 here is CASSISGDSNQPQHF. As DNA, the CDR3 is TGTGCCAGTAGTATATCAGGAGATAGCAATCAGCCCCAGCATTTT. The chain has TRBV19 and TRBJ1-5; the D is unclear. CDR1 is LNHDA, CDR2 SQIVND, per germline (reference sequence). The CDR3 spans 15 residues. Trimming left V 2 bases short and J 0 bases short, with 8 bases between.

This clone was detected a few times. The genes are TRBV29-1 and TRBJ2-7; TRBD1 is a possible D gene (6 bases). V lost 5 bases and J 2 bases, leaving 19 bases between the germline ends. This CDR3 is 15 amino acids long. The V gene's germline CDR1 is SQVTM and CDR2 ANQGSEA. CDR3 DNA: TGCAGCGTTAACCTAGAACAAAGGGGGACCTACGAGCAGTACTTC. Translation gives CSVNLEQRGTYEQYF.

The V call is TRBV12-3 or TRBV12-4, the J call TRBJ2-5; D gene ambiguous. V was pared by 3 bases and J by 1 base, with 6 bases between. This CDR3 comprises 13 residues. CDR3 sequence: CASSFYGQETQYF. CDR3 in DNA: TGTGCCAGCAGTTTTTACGGCCAAGAGACCCAGTACTTC.

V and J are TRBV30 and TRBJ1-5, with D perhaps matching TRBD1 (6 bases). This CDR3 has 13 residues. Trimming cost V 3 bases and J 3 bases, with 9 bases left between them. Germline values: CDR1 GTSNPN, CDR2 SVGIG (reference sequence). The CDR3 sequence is CAWSPGDNQPQHF. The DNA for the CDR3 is TGTGCCTGGAGCCCAGGGGACAATCAGCCCCAGCATTTT.

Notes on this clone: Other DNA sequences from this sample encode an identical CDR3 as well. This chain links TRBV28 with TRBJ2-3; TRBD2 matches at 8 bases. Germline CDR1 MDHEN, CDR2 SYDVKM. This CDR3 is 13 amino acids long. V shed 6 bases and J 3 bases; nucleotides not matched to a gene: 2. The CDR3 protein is CASSSGGTDTQYF. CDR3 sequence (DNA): TGTGCCAGCAGCTCGGGGGGGACAGATACGCAGTATTTT.

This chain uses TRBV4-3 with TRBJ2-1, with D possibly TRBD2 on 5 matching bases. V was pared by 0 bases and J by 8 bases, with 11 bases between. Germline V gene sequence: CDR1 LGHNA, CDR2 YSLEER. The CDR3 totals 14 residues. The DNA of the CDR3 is TGCGCCAGCAGCCAAGACTACGACGGGGATGAGCAGTTCTTC. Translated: CASSQDYDGDEQFF.

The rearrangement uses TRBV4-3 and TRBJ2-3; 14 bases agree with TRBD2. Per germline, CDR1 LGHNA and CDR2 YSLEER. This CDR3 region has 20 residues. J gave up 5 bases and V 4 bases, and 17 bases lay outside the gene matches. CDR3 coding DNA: TGCGCCAGCAGCCCGGATAACCCACGACTAGCGGGAGGGCCCGGAGATACGCAGTATTTT. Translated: CASSPDNPRLAGGPGDTQYF.

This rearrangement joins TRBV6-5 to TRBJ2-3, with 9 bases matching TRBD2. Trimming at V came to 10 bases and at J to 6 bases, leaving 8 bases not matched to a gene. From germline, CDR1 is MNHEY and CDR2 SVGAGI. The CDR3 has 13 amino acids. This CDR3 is CATQGGTSDTQYF. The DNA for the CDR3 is TGTGCCACCCAAGGGGGGACTAGCGATACGCAGTATTTT.

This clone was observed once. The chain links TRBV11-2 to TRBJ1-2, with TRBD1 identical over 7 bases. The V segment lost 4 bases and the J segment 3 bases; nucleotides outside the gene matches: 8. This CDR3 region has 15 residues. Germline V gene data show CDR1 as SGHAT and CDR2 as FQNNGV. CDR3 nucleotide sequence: TGTGCCAGCAGCTCCCACAGGGGTAGGGACTATGGCTACACCTTC. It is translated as CASSSHRGRDYGYTF.

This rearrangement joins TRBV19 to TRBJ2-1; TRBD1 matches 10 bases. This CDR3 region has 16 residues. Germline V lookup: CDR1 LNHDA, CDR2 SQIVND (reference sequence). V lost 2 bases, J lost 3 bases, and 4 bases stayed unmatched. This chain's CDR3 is CASSIMTGGLYNEQFF. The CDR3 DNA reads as TGTGCCAGTAGTATAATGACAGGGGGCCTCTACAATGAGCAGTTCTTC.

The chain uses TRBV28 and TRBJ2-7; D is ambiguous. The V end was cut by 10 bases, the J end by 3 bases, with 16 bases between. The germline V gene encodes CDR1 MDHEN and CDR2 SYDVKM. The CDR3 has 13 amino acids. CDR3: CATCGGGFYEQYF. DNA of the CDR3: TGTGCCACATGCGGCGGCGGTTTCTACGAGCAGTACTTC.

The CDR3 here is CASSLASTDTQYF. CDR3 bases: TGTGCCAGCAGCTTGGCTAGCACAGATACGCAGTATTTT. This chain connects TRBV5-4 to TRBJ2-3; no reliable D call. The CDR3 consists of 13 residues. CDR1 and CDR2 (germline): SGHNT, YYREEE (reference sequence). With 0 bases removed from V and 0 bases from J, the gap between germline ends came to 2 bases.

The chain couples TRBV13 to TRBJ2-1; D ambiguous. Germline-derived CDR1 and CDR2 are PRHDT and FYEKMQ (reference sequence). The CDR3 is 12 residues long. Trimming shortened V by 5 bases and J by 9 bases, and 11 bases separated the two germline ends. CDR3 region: CASSPGRVEQFF. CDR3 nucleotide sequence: TGTGCCAGCAGCCCCGGTCGAGTTGAGCAGTTCTTC.

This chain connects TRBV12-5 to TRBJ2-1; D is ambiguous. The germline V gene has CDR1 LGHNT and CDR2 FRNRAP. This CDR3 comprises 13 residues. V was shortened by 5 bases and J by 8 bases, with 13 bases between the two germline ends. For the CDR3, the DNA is TGTGCTAGTGGTCCCGACCTTGGGGATGAGCAGTTCTTC. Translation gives CASGPDLGDEQFF.

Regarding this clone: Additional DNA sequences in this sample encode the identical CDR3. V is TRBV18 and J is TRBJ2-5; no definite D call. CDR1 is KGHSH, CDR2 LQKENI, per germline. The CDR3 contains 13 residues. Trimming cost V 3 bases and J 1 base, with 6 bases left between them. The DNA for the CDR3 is TGTGCCAGCTCACCCGGGTCCCAAGAGACCCAGTACTTC. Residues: CASSPGSQETQYF.

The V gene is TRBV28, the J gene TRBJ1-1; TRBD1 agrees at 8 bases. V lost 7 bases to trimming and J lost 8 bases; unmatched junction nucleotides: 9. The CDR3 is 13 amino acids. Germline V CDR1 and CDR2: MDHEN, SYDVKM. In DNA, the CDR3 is TGTGCCAGCACCCCGGGACAGGCCTACGAAGCTTTCTTT. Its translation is CASTPGQAYEAFF.

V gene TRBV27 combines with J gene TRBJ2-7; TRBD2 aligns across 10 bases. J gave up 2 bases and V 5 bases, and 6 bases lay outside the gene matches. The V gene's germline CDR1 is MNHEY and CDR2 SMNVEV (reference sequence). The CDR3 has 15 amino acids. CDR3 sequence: CASSETSGITYEQYF. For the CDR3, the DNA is TGTGCCAGCAGTGAAACTAGCGGGATTACCTACGAGCAGTACTTC.

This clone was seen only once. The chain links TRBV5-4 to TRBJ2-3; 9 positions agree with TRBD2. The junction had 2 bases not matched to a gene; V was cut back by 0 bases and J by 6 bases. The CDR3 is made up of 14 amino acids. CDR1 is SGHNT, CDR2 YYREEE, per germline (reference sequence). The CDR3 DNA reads TGTGCCAGCAGCTTGGAACTAGCGGGTGATACGCAGTATTTT. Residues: CASSLELAGDTQYF.

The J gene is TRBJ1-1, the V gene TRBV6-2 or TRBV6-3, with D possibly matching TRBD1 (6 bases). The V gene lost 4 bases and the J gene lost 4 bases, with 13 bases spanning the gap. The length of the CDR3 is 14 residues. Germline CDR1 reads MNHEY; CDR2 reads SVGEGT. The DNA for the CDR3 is TGTGCCAGCAGTTCCCTCCCAGGGGCCACTGAAGCTTTCTTT. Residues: CASSSLPGATEAFF.

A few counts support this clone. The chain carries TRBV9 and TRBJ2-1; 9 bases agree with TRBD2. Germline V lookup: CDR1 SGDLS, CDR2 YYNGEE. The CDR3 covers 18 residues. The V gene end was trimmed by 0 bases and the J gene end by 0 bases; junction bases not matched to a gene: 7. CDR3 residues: CASSVASGGRGSYNEQFF. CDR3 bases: TGTGCCAGCAGCGTAGCTAGCGGCGGGAGGGGCTCCTACAATGAGCAGTTCTTC.

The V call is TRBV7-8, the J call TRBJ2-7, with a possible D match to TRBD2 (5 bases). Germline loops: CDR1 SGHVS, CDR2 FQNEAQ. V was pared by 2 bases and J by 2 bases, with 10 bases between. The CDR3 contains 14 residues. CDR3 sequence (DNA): TGTGCCAGCAGCTTATCGGGGTTGCCCTACGAGCAGTACTTC. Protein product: CASSLSGLPYEQYF. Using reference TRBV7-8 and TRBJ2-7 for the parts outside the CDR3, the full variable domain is GAGVSQSPRYKVAKRGQDVALRCDPISGHVSLFWYQQALGQGPEFLTYFQNEAQLDKSGLPSDRFFAERPEGSVSTLKIQRTQQEDSAVYLCASSLSGLPYEQYFGPGTRLTVT.